What follows is one T cell receptor (beta chain) and its context. Its antigen remains unidentified. This entry is derived from a study of T cell repertoires in cytomegalovirus infection. One entry per CDR3 protein, called by TCRdb with MiXCR from the reads. Here the sample spans about 890,000 distinct CDR3 sequences, roughly 31% being singletons. Per germline, CDR1 SGHTS and CDR2 YDEGEE. The CDR3 covers 16 residues. Trimming stripped 5 bases from V and 0 bases from J, with 15 bases between. The source is a human donor in good health (CMV status not recorded). Some clones in this sample may be carry-over from other donors' samples. The chain employs TRBV5-8 and TRBJ1-5; tentative D call: TRBD1 (6 bases). This material consisted of cultured CD8+ T cells from PBMCs, taken from culture after CMV antigen stimulation. The chain's CDR3 is CASSFGGGSSNQPQHF. The DNA of the CDR3 is TGTGCCAGCAGTTTTGGAGGGGGTAGTAGCAATCAGCCCCAGCATTTT. The complete variable domain, with remaining parts taken from reference TRBV5-8 and TRBJ1-5, reads EAGVTQSPTHLIKTRGQQATLRCSPISGHTSVYWYQQALGLGLQFLLWYDEGEERNRGNFPPRFSGRQFPNYSSELNVNALELEDSALYLCASSFGGGSSNQPQHFGDGTRLSIL.